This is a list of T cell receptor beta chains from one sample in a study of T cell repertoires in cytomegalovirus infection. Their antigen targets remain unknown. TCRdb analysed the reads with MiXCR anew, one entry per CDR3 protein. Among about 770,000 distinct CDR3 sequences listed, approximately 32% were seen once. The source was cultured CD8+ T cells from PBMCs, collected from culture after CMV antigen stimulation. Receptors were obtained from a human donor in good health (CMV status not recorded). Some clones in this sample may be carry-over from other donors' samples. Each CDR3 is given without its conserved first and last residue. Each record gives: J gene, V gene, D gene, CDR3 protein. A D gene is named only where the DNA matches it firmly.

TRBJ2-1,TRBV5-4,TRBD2,ASSFSSGGGTYNEQF
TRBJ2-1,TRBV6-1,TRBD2,ASSFQRGSYNEQF
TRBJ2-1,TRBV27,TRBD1,ASSFLGQDHNEQF
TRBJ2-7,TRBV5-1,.,ASSPGTNEQY
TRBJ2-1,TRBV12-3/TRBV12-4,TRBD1,ASSPTGAYNEQF
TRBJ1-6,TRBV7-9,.,ASTPGHGGAGSPLH
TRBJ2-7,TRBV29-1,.,SVEDGGKDEQY
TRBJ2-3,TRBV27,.,ASSLSLASSTDTQY
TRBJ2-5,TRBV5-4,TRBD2,ASSPPSRTSGEIRKETQY
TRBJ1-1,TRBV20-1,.,SARDTEAF
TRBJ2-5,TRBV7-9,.,ASTSPGETQY
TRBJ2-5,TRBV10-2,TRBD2,ASSESLAGGSSKETQY
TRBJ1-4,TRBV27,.,ASSLWQPLLGEKLF
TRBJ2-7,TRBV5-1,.,ASSLSYPYEQY
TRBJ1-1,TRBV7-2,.,ASSSLIRGLNTEAF
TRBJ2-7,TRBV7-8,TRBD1,ASSPGQGVRYEQY
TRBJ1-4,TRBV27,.,ASSLSTGVKTNEKLF
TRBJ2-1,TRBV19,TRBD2,ASSISLAGGSYNEQF
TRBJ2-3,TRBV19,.,ASSTPLAGRTDTQY
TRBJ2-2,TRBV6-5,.,ASSFWRFGGTGELF
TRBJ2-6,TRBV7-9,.,ASSLPPSQMRANVLT
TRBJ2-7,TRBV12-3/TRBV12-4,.,ASRSFPPEEQY
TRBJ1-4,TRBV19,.,ASLQRWDEKLF
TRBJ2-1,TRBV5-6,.,ASSFIRQGNNEQF
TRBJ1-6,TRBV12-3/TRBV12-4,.,ASRTEGTPLH
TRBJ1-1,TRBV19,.,ASSTLTISDSQNTEAF
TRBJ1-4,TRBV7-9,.,ASGVPREEKLF
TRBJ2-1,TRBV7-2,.,ASSLMGRREQF
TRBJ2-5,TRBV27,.,ASSFWPAQETQY
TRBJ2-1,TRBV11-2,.,ASSYVGGYNEQF
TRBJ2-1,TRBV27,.,ASSLEGTGYDEQF
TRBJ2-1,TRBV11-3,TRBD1,ASSPRDSPYNEQF
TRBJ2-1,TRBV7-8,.,ASSLGLPPYNEQF
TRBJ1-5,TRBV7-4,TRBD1,ASSFRTGGADQPQH
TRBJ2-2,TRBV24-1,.,ATSAGTANTGELF
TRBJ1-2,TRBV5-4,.,ASSPIGQLNYGYT
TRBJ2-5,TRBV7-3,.,ASSLRGWGQETQY
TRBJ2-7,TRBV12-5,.,ASGLDPGGLREQY
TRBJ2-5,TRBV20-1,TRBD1,SARDLLGQGAPGETQY
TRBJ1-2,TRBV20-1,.,SARGRVDRVHYGYT
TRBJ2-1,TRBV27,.,ASSKGRGEQF
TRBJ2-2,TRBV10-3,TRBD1,AIKTGGTGELF
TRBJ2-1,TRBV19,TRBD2,ASSTLGLAGNPPSSYNEQF
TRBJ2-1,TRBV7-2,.,ASSSWTQTVYNEQF
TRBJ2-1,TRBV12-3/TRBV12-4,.,ATRPPGEDEQF
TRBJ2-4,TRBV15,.,ATRGLGNIQY
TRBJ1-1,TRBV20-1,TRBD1,SATTGLATEAF
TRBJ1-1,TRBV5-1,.,ASRRETEAF
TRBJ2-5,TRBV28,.,ASSLTEYQETQY
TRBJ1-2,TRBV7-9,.,ASSHLTGNFYGYT
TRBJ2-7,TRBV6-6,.,ASSDGGGGAREQY
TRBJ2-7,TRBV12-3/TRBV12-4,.,ASSFGGRGYEQY
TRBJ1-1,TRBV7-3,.,ASRKTGPNTEAF
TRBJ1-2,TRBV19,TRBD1,ASSIQGAYYGYT
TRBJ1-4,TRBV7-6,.,ASSFPDRLTEKLF
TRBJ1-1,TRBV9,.,ASSVATGMGTEAF
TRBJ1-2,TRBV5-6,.,ASSLRGGRGGYT